The rows below give T cell receptor beta chains drawn from one sample of a study of blood T cell repertoires in COVID-19. Produced via immunoSEQ multiplex PCR; TCRdb's table is partial and in-frame only. The table shows some 120,000 clones, with 83% occurring only once. Input material: peripheral blood. These receptors originate from an elderly man with active or convalescent COVID-19. CDR3s include the opening cysteine and the closing phenylalanine or tryptophan. A D gene is named only where the DNA matches it firmly. Size values are once, few and many counts, or a class for expanded clones, and some rows have none.

V gene	J gene	D gene	clone size	CDR3 DNA	CDR3 protein
TRBV4-3	TRBJ2-4	-	-	TGCGCCAGCAGCCAAGATCAGGGGACCAAAAACATTCAGTACTTC	CASSQDQGTKNIQYF
TRBV18	TRBJ1-1	-	-	TGTGCCAGCTCACCAGACAGAATGACTGAAGCTTTCTTT	CASSPDRMTEAFF
TRBV10-3	TRBJ1-1	-	-	TGTGCCATCAGTCAGGTAGACACTGAAGCTTTCTTT	CAISQVDTEAFF
TRBV29-1	TRBJ2-7	-	-	TGCAGCGTTGTTGTCGGGAACTACGAGCAGTACTTC	CSVVVGNYEQYF
TRBV7-3	TRBJ2-5	TRBD2	-	TGTGCCAGCAGCTTGGGACTAGCGGGGGGCCAAGAGACCCAGTACTTC	CASSLGLAGGQETQYF
TRBV9	TRBJ2-2	TRBD1	-	TGTGCCAGCAGCCGGACAGGGGGAGCCGGGGAGCTGTTTTTT	CASSRTGGAGELFF
TRBV6-5	TRBJ2-5	TRBD1	-	TGTGCCAGCAGGCCCGGGACAGGGTTAGAGACCCAGTACTTC	CASRPGTGLETQYF
TRBV28	TRBJ1-1	TRBD1	-	TGTGCCAGCAGCGCAAGACAGGGGTCTATCTATCCTGAAGCTTTCTTT	CASSARQGSIYPEAFF
TRBV29-1	TRBJ2-5	-	-	TGCAGCGTGACTTCAGGAGGTAACCCAGAGACCCAGTACTTC	CSVTSGGNPETQYF
TRBV7-9	TRBJ1-5	-	-	TGTGCCAGCAGCTTAGGGGACACAAGCAATCAGCCCCAGCATTTT	CASSLGDTSNQPQHF
TRBV7-2	TRBJ1-2	-	-	TGTGCCAGCAGCATCCTTACAGGGGGCTACACCTTC	CASSILTGGYTF
TRBV27	TRBJ1-3	TRBD1	-	TGTGCCAGCAGCCCAAGGCCATACGAGACAGGGGCTGGAAACACCATATATTTT	CASSPRPYETGAGNTIYF
TRBV4-3	TRBJ1-5	-	-	TGCGCCAGCAGCCAAGATCACCCCCCACGGGTTCAGCCCCAGCATTTT	CASSQDHPPRVQPQHF
TRBV27	TRBJ2-1	TRBD1	-	TGTGCCAGCAGTTTATTAGGGGGACAGCAATACAATGAGCAGTTCTTC	CASSLLGGQQYNEQFF
TRBV28	TRBJ2-7	-	-	TGTGCCAGCAGTCATCAGGGGAACCACGAGCAGTACTTC	CASSHQGNHEQYF
TRBV4-3	TRBJ1-1	-	-	TGCGCCAGCAGCCAAGAATCGGGGTATTACACTGAAGCTTTCTTT	CASSQESGYYTEAFF
TRBV5-4	TRBJ2-2	TRBD1	-	TGTGCCAGCAGCCCAGACAGGGCGCACACCGGGGAGCTGTTTTTT	CASSPDRAHTGELFF
TRBV6-5	TRBJ2-2	TRBD2	once	TGTGCCAGGCCGGGACTAGCGGGGTCCTCCGGGGAGCTGTTTTTT	CARPGLAGSSGELFF
TRBV28	TRBJ1-3	-	-	TGTGCCAGCGAGAGTTATTACTACGGAAACACCATATATTTT	CASESYYYGNTIYF
TRBV4-1	TRBJ1-2	TRBD1	-	TGCGCCAGCAGCCATGGCAGGGGGGACTATGGCTACACCTTC	CASSHGRGDYGYTF
TRBV4-3	TRBJ1-4	-	-	TGCGCCAGCAGCCAAGATCACCCAGGGGAAGGTGAAAAACTGTTTTTT	CASSQDHPGEGEKLFF
TRBV7-6	TRBJ2-1	TRBD2	-	TGTGCCAGCAGCTTAGGAGCGGGGGGGTACAATGAGCAGTTCTTC	CASSLGAGGYNEQFF
TRBV2	TRBJ1-1	-	-	TGTGCCAGCAGTGGCGGGGCGGGAACTGAAGCTTTCTTT	CASSGGAGTEAFF
TRBV6-5	TRBJ2-3	-	once	TGTGCCGGTTCCGGGACTAGCACAGATACGCAGTATTTT	CAGSGTSTDTQYF
TRBV6-2/TRBV6-3	TRBJ1-2	TRBD1	once	TGTGCCAGCAGCCGGACAGGGGAGGGCTATGGCTACACCTTC	CASSRTGEGYGYTF
TRBV5-1	TRBJ2-1	TRBD2	-	TGCGCCAGCGGGAGGGACGGGTACAATGAGCAGTTCTTC	CASGRDGYNEQFF
TRBV12-5	TRBJ2-2	-	-	TGTGCTAGTGGTTTGGTAGAGTGGGCGGGGGCGAGCACCGGGGAGCTGTTTTTT	CASGLVEWAGASTGELFF
TRBV6-2/TRBV6-3	TRBJ2-7	TRBD2	-	TGTGCCAGCAGTTACCCCCTAGTGCGGGGGGACGTACTCTCCTACGAGCAGTACTTC	CASSYPLVRGDVLSYEQYF
TRBV7-8	TRBJ2-7	-	-	TGTGCCAGCAGCTTAGCAGAGAGATACGAGCAGTACTTC	CASSLAERYEQYF
TRBV27	TRBJ1-2	TRBD1	-	TGTGCCAGCAGTTTCTCCGGGACAGAGGGAGGCTACACCTTC	CASSFSGTEGGYTF
TRBV7-9	TRBJ1-4	-	-	TGTGCCAGCAGCCCACAGTCAACTAATGAAAAACTGTTTTTT	CASSPQSTNEKLFF
TRBV5-8	TRBJ2-2	-	-	TGTGCCAGCAGCCCCAGGTCTCGGACCGGGGAGCTGTTTTTT	CASSPRSRTGELFF
TRBV5-1	TRBJ1-1	TRBD1	-	TGCGCCAGCAGCTTGGAGGGGGCATACACTGAAGCTTTCTTT	CASSLEGAYTEAFF
TRBV19	TRBJ1-2	TRBD1	-	TGTGCCAGCGGGGGACAGGGCTCGTATGGCTACACCTTC	CASGGQGSYGYTF
TRBV21-1	TRBJ2-3	-	-	TGTGCCAGCAGCAGAAGGGCCCGACAGACACATAGCACAGATACGCAGTATTTT	CASSRRARQTHSTDTQYF
TRBV19	TRBJ2-7	TRBD2	once	TGTGCCAGTTCCGGGACTAGGTCTTACGAGCAGTACTTC	CASSGTRSYEQYF
TRBV12-3/TRBV12-4	TRBJ1-5	-	-	TGTGCCAGCAGTTTCGGGGGGAATCAGCCCCAGCATTTT	CASSFGGNQPQHF
TRBV28	TRBJ1-5	-	-	TGTGCCAGCACCGGGTGGAGCAATCAGCCCCAGCATTTT	CASTGWSNQPQHF
TRBV7-9	TRBJ1-5	TRBD1	-	TGTGCCAGCAGCTTGACAGGGAACCAGCCCCAGCATTTT	CASSLTGNQPQHF
TRBV11-2	TRBJ1-1	-	-	TGTGCCAGCAGCTTAGACAGGAAGAGCCAAGCTTTCTTT	CASSLDRKSQAFF
TRBV3-1/TRBV3-2	TRBJ2-3	-	-	TGTGCCAGCAGCCAAGACCCGGGGAACACAGATACGCAGTATTTT	CASSQDPGNTDTQYF
TRBV5-1	TRBJ2-3	TRBD1	-	TGCGCCAGCAGCATTGGACAGGGCAGGTTCACAGATACGCAGTATTTT	CASSIGQGRFTDTQYF
TRBV7-3	TRBJ2-5	-	-	TGTGCCAGCAGCTCCCCCCGTCTCGGAGGGGACGAGACCCAGTACTTC	CASSSPRLGGDETQYF
TRBV27	TRBJ1-4	TRBD1	-	TGTGCCAGCAGTTCGGTACCGGGACAGGGGTATGAAAAACTGTTTTTT	CASSSVPGQGYEKLFF
TRBV7-2	TRBJ1-2	-	-	TGTGCCAGCAGCTACGGACAGCCCTCCGGTGGCTACACCTTC	CASSYGQPSGGYTF
TRBV9	TRBJ1-2	TRBD1	-	TGTGCCAGCAGCGTAGATCAGGGGGGCTATGGCTACACCTTC	CASSVDQGGYGYTF
TRBV28	TRBJ1-2	TRBD1	-	TGTGCCAGCAGTTTGACCACCGGGACAGGGGACGGCTACACCTTC	CASSLTTGTGDGYTF
TRBV6-6	TRBJ1-4	TRBD1	-	TGTGCCAGCAAAGACAGGGCAACTAATGAAAAACTGTTTTTT	CASKDRATNEKLFF
TRBV28	TRBJ2-3	TRBD1	-	TGTGCCAGCAGCCCATCCGGGACAGGTTTTCGGGCAGATACGCAGTATTTT	CASSPSGTGFRADTQYF
TRBV9	TRBJ2-2	-	-	TGTGCCAGCAGCGTAGTTGTAACCGGGGAGCTGTTTTTT	CASSVVVTGELFF
TRBV20-1	TRBJ2-1	-	-	TGCAGTGCTAGTAGGACAGAGGAGGACAATGAGCAGTTCTTC	CSASRTEEDNEQFF